This T cell receptor beta chain was retrieved from a study of T cells in Graves' hyperthyroidism and ophthalmopathy. Study as a whole: Peripheral blood was drawn at first diagnosis, prior to all treatment.

Patients having uncontrolled infection, another autoimmune disease, pregnancy or lactation were not included. Study-wide results and caveats: Ophthalmopathy and stable hyperthyroidism were separated by a 13 V-J model. Most thyroid clonotypes with frequency above 0.001 were detected in blood.

This clonotype has at least ten counts. The antigen is unknown. Amplification yielded TCR beta CDR3 regions, with RNA transcripts as the source. The HTBI set primed first-round TCR CDR3 RT-PCR. TCRdb independently ran MiXCR on the multiplex PCR reads; one entry per CDR3 protein. Altogether 550,000 to 600,000 distinct CDR3 sequences are present, more than 13% being singletons, with the ten largest covering approximately 6.4%. This receptor was obtained from a young woman with Graves' ophthalmopathy. Sequenced input: blood.

In DNA, the CDR3 is TGTGCCAGCAGGGAGGGACAGGGGGTGGCCGGGGAGCTGTTTTTT. Amino acids: CASREGQGVAGELFF. The rearrangement joins TRBV2 to TRBJ2-2, with 11 positions matching TRBD1. The J segment lost 6 bases and the V segment lost 6 bases, leaving 6 bases of the junction unmatched. Germline V gene data show CDR1 as SNHLY and CDR2 as FYNNEI. The CDR3 covers 15 residues.